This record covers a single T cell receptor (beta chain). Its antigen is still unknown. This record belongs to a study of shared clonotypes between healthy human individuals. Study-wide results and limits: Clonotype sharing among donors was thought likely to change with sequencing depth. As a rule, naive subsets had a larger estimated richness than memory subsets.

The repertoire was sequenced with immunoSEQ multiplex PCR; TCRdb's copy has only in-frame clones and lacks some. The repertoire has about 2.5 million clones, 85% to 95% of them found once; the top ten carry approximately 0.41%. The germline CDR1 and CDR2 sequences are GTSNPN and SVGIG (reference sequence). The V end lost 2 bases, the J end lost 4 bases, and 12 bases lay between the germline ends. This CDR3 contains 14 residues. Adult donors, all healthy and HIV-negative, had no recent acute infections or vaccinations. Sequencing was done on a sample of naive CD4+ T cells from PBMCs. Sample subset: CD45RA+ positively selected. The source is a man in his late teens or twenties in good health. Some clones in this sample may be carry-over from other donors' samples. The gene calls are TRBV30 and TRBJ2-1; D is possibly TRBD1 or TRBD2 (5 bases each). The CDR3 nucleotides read TGTGCCTGGAGTATGGGGGAGCCTTACAATGAGCAGTTCTTC. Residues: CAWSMGEPYNEQFF.